The clone carrying this T cell receptor beta chain occurred a few times. The antigen remains unidentified. The entry originates in a study of blood T cells in healthy people across ages. V lost 0 bases, J lost 0 bases, and 11 bases lay in between. Germline V CDR1 and CDR2: SGHRS, YFSETQ. This CDR3 spans 16 amino acids. Notes on the study in general: Comparison with aged donors showed that long-lived donors had more naive CD4+ cells and higher diversity.

A second PCR of roughly 7 to 11 cycles used a sample-barcoded 5' primer and a J-beta primer mix. Using its own MiXCR run on the 5' RACE reads, TCRdb lists one record per CDR3 protein. The sample has 780,000 or so distinct CDR3 sequences, around 50% seen once. Each individual donor underwent a draw of around 9.8 milliliters of peripheral blood. Sample: blood. The gene calls are TRBV5-1 and TRBJ2-3, with D perhaps matching TRBD1 or TRBD2 (5 bases each). This receptor was identified in a man aged 35-49 years in good health. The CDR3: CASSLVGTDSTDTQYF. DNA of the CDR3: TGCGCCAGCAGCTTGGTCGGGACCGATAGCACAGATACGCAGTATTTT. The entire variable domain, with the rest obtained from reference TRBV5-1 and TRBJ2-3, is as follows: KAGVTQTPRYLIKTRGQQVTLSCSPISGHRSVSWYQQTPGQGLQFLFEYFSETQRNKGNFPGRFSGRQFSNSRSEMNVSTLELGDSALYLCASSLVGTDSTDTQYFGPGTRLTVL.